Shown below are 25 T cell receptor beta chains from a single sample sequenced in a study of T cell responses to AZD1222 COVID-19 vaccine. This table comes from immunoSEQ multiplex PCR, and its TCRdb copy is limited to in-frame clones, with some not included. The sample comprises 56,000 or so clones, 75% to 90% of which are singletons, and less than 15% rests with the top ten. The sample here was peripheral blood, taken on day 0 of AZD1222 vaccination. The receptors here all came from an adult in good health.

This clone was seen just once. The chain carries TRBV12-5 and TRBJ1-4; D gene ambiguous. The length of the CDR3 is 14 residues. The V gene's germline CDR1 is LGHNT and CDR2 FRNRAP. V lost 9 bases to trimming and J lost 7 bases, with 18 bases between them. The CDR3 sequence: CARTFRRQIEKLFF. The CDR3 DNA follows: TGTGCTAGGACCTTTAGAAGGCAAATTGAAAAACTGTTTTTT.

The chain links TRBV12-3 or TRBV12-4 to TRBJ1-5; D remains unclear. The CDR3 spans 13 residues. V lost 5 bases, J lost 3 bases, and 8 bases lay in between. The CDR3 loop reads CASSARFNQPQHF. CDR3 nucleotide sequence: TGTGCCAGCAGTGCAAGATTCAATCAGCCCCAGCATTTT.

The chain recombines TRBV4-2 with TRBJ1-2; 8 bases are shared with TRBD1. The CDR3 loop spans 16 amino acids. CDR1 LGHNA and CDR2 YNFKEQ come from the germline V gene. The V gene end was trimmed by 2 bases and the J gene end by 4 bases; junction bases not matched to a gene: 9. CDR3 amino acids: CASSQLPGQAFYGYTF. The CDR3 nucleotides read TGTGCCAGCAGCCAATTACCGGGACAGGCATTCTATGGCTACACCTTC.

This chain uses TRBV9 with TRBJ1-4; possibly TRBD1 for D (6 bases). The V end lost 1 base, the J end lost 8 bases, and 15 bases lay between the germline ends. The germline V gene encodes CDR1 SGDLS and CDR2 YYNGEE. The CDR3 loop spans 15 amino acids. This CDR3 reads CASSVTGQGREKLFF. CDR3 DNA: TGTGCCAGCAGCGTAACAGGGCAGGGGCGCGAAAAACTGTTTTTT.

The chain couples TRBV28 to TRBJ2-5, with a weak D call TRBD2 (5 bases). CDR1 and CDR2 (germline): MDHEN, SYDVKM. This CDR3 spans 12 amino acids. Trimming shortened V by 4 bases and J by 6 bases, and 9 bases separated the two germline ends. The CDR3 DNA sequence: TGTGCCAGCAGTTGGCGGGCACAGACCCAGTACTTC. It codes for CASSWRAQTQYF. The full variable domain, its missing parts supplied by reference TRBV28 and TRBJ2-5, is DVKVTQSSRYLVKRTGEKVFLECVQDMDHENMFWYRQDPGLGLRLIYFSYDVKMKEKGDIPEGYSVSREKKERFSLILESASTNQTSMYLCASSWRAQTQYFGPGTRLLVL.

This clone appeared once. The CDR3 region has the DNA TGTGCCAGCAGTGAGCAGGGGTTCAAGCGGGGAAACACCATATATTTT. Translating gives CASSEQGFKRGNTIYF. The V call is TRBV6-1, the J call TRBJ1-3; maybe TRBD1 (6 bases). The germline V and J ends were trimmed by 3 bases and 4 bases, with 16 bases remaining between them. This CDR3 has 16 residues. Germline CDR1 reads MNHNS; CDR2 reads SASEGT.

The chain couples TRBV3-1 (or the pseudogene TRBV3-2) to TRBJ2-2, with 10 bases fitting TRBD1. The CDR3 length is 18 residues. Germline loops: CDR1 LGHDT, CDR2 YNNKEL (reference sequence). After removal of 5 bases from V and 4 bases from J, the junction contained 13 bases not matched to a gene. The CDR3 DNA sequence: TGTGCCAGCAGCTTGGACAGGGGGTTACTACATCCCACCGGGGAGCTGTTTTTT. Protein sequence: CASSLDRGLLHPTGELFF.

The V and J genes are TRBV6-5 and TRBJ2-7; weak D call: TRBD1 (6 bases). The ends were cut back, 6 bases at V and 2 bases at J, with 11 bases in the middle. The CDR3 contains 13 residues. Germline CDR1 is MNHEY and CDR2 is SVGAGI. The CDR3 loop is CASRSGTPYEQYF. The CDR3 nucleotides are TGTGCCAGCAGATCCGGGACACCCTACGAGCAGTACTTC.

The rearrangement links TRBV14 to TRBJ1-2; tentative D call: TRBD1 (6 bases). CDR1 and CDR2 (germline): SGHDN, FVKESK. The V gene lost 4 bases and the J gene lost 6 bases, with 12 bases spanning the gap. The CDR3 runs to 13 residues. CDR3 sequence: CASSPVRGDGYTF. CDR3 coding DNA: TGTGCCAGCAGCCCTGTGAGGGGGGATGGCTACACCTTC.

The chain recombines TRBV19 with TRBJ1-5; D gene unclear. From germline, CDR1 is LNHDA and CDR2 SQIVND (reference sequence). The V end lost 3 bases, the J end lost 7 bases, and 7 bases lay between the germline ends. The CDR3 is 12 residues long. CDR3 sequence reads: CASSIDFQPQHF. CDR3 nucleotide sequence: TGTGCCAGTAGTATTGATTTCCAGCCCCAGCATTTT.

The chain links TRBV11-3 to TRBJ1-2, with 8 bases fitting TRBD1. This CDR3 contains 18 residues. Losses at the gene ends were 5 bases for V and 8 bases for J; bases not matched to a gene: 22. Germline V gives CDR1 SGHNT, CDR2 YENEEA. The CDR3 loop reads CASSRRTGRSPREWGYTF. The DNA for the CDR3 is TGTGCCAGCAGCCGCCGGACAGGGAGATCCCCTCGGGAGTGGGGCTACACCTTC.

CDR3 sequence reads: CASRPDGPEAFF. The CDR3 nucleotides are TGTGCCAGCAGGCCCGACGGACCTGAAGCTTTCTTT. The V gene is TRBV2, the J gene TRBJ1-1, with no clear D. V was trimmed by 6 bases and J by 6 bases, leaving 11 bases between them. The CDR3 sequence is 12 residues long. The germline CDR1 and CDR2 sequences are SNHLY and FYNNEI.

The J gene is TRBJ2-3, the V gene TRBV4-1, with TRBD2 matching over 7 bases. Germline CDR1 MGHRA, CDR2 YSYEKL. Unmatched junction bases numbered 6, after V lost 4 bases and J lost 5 bases. This CDR3 spans 14 amino acids. The CDR3 region has the DNA TGCGCCAGCAGCCTCAGCGGGGTGTTAGATACGCAGTATTTT. It codes for CASSLSGVLDTQYF.

The chain recombines TRBV5-4 with TRBJ2-7; 7 bases align to TRBD1. V lost 2 bases and J lost 4; bases outside the gene matches: 3. CDR1 is SGHNT, CDR2 YYREEE, per germline (reference sequence). This CDR3 is 13 amino acids long. CDR3 in amino acids: CASSFGTAYEQYF. Written as DNA, the CDR3 is TGTGCCAGCAGCTTTGGGACAGCATACGAGCAGTACTTC.

This chain uses TRBV19 with TRBJ1-1; D gene uncertain. From germline, CDR1 is LNHDA and CDR2 SQIVND (reference sequence). V dropped 7 bases and J dropped 5 bases, with 14 bases sitting between them. This CDR3 spans 13 amino acids. This CDR3 reads CASTSLGRTEAFF. The CDR3, as DNA: TGTGCCAGTACTTCTCTAGGTCGTACTGAAGCTTTCTTT.

This clone was detected only once. The chain couples TRBV7-9 to TRBJ1-2; D unresolved. Germline loops: CDR1 SEHNR, CDR2 FQNEAQ (reference sequence). This CDR3 contains 13 residues. Trimming shortened V by 4 bases and J by 2 bases, and 8 bases separated the two germline ends. The CDR3 coding sequence is TGTGCCAGCAGCTCAGAGGCAAACTATGGCTACACCTTC. The encoded protein is CASSSEANYGYTF.

V is TRBV6-5 and J is TRBJ2-3, with D hard to call. Germline V gives CDR1 MNHEY, CDR2 SVGAGI. The V gene lost 2 bases and the J gene lost 6 bases, with 9 bases spanning the gap. The CDR3 length is 13 residues. CDR3 nucleotides: TGTGCCAGCAGTTACACATCGGAGGATACGCAGTATTTT. Amino acids: CASSYTSEDTQYF.

The chain has TRBV2 and TRBJ1-1; D not certain. Germline values: CDR1 SNHLY, CDR2 FYNNEI. The CDR3 spans 12 residues. The ends were cut back, 4 bases at V and 1 base at J, with 4 bases in the middle. The CDR3 DNA sequence: TGTGCCAGCAGTGGGGGGAACACTGAAGCTTTCTTT. Encoded protein: CASSGGNTEAFF.

The rearrangement joins TRBV29-1 to TRBJ2-1; D call uncertain. Germline V CDR1 and CDR2: SQVTM, ANQGSEA. This CDR3 is 12 amino acids long. Trimming shortened V by 3 bases and J by 7 bases, and 10 bases separated the two germline ends. The CDR3 nucleotides are TGCAGCGTTGAGGCAGGTGGGAATGAGCAGTTCTTC. Translating it yields CSVEAGGNEQFF.

V is TRBV6-5 and J is TRBJ2-3; D uncertain. Trimming removed 6 bases from V and 2 bases from J, with 9 bases in between. This CDR3 region has 13 residues. The germline V gene has CDR1 MNHEY and CDR2 SVGAGI. CDR3 amino acids: CASSPYITDTQYF. The CDR3 coding sequence is TGTGCCAGCAGCCCATATATCACAGATACGCAGTATTTT.

The V and J genes are TRBV11-2 and TRBJ2-7; D ambiguous. CDR3 length: 14 amino acids. The V end was cut by 1 base, the J end by 0 bases, with 7 bases between. The germline CDR1 and CDR2 sequences are SGHAT and FQNNGV. CDR3 coding DNA: TGTGCCAGCAGCTTAGGAGACATCTCCTACGAGCAGTACTTC. This codes for CASSLGDISYEQYF.

The chain carries TRBV3-1 (or the pseudogene TRBV3-2) and TRBJ2-5; D not resolved. CDR3 length equals 15 residues. Germline loops: CDR1 LGHDT, CDR2 YNNKEL (reference sequence). The V end lost 0 bases, the J end lost 1 base, and 9 bases lay between the germline ends. The CDR3 sequence: CASSQDRATQETQYF. The DNA of the CDR3 is TGTGCCAGCAGCCAAGATCGGGCTACCCAAGAGACCCAGTACTTC.

This chain connects TRBV6-6 to TRBJ1-5; D might be TRBD1 (6 bases). In germline, CDR1 is MNHNY, CDR2 SVGAGI (reference sequence). The CDR3 has 16 amino acids. Trimming took 1 base from V and 0 from J, leaving 10 bases between them. The DNA for the CDR3 is TGTGCCAGCAGTTACTGGGACACCGATAGCAATCAGCCCCAGCATTTT. Its translation is CASSYWDTDSNQPQHF.

The J gene is TRBJ1-2, the V gene TRBV28; D might be TRBD1 (6 bases). Germline V lookup: CDR1 MDHEN, CDR2 SYDVKM. The CDR3 extends over 13 amino acids. The V and J ends lost 5 bases and 8 bases respectively, with 15 bases between them. This CDR3 reads CASSKSRGTGYTF. CDR3 nucleotides: TGTGCCAGCAGTAAATCAAGGGGGACGGGCTACACCTTC.

This chain links TRBV28 with TRBJ1-4; TRBD1 aligns across 7 bases. V shed 2 bases and J 7 bases; nucleotides not matched to a gene: 16. The V gene's germline CDR1 is MDHEN and CDR2 SYDVKM. The CDR3 runs to 18 residues. CDR3 region: CASSLGLWDQRDSEKLFF. CDR3 nucleotide sequence: TGTGCCAGCAGTTTAGGACTGTGGGACCAAAGGGACAGTGAAAAACTGTTTTTT.